These 15 T cell receptor beta chains were sequenced from one sample in a study of tumor-infiltrating lymphocytes in primary liver carcinoma. Reverse transcription of roughly 470 ng total RNA with a constant-region primer produced TCR beta cDNA. Three nested multiplex PCR rounds of slightly modified ARM-PCR generated TCR beta libraries. A C-beta reverse primer and TRBV1-TRBV30 forward primers served in each of the first two PCR rounds, at approximately 10 cycles apiece. TCRdb reprocessed the multiplex PCR reads via MiXCR and lists one record per CDR3 protein. The table has about 310,000 distinct CDR3 sequences, over 55% seen once; the top ten hold around 9.5%. Unsorted whole blood yielded blood RNA, and germline DNA was extracted as well. The specimen was peripheral blood. The receptor set was obtained from a man aged 35-49 years with primary liver carcinoma and hepatitis B virus infection.

As regards this clonotype: A read error may explain this, as a much larger clone is one base away. The chain employs TRBV11-1 and TRBJ2-1; TRBD2 agrees at 12 bases. The CDR3 length is 14 residues. Trimming took 4 bases from V and 12 from J; bases not matched to a gene: 7. The V gene's germline CDR1 is SGHAT and CDR2 FQDESV (reference sequence). This chain's CDR3 is CASSSTSGGEVQFF. The CDR3 region has the DNA TGTGCCAGCAGCTCGACTAGCGGGGGAGAGGTGCAGTTCTTC.

For this clonotype: Being one base from a much bigger clone, this may be a read error. The rearrangement links TRBV6-5 to TRBJ2-7, with a possible D match to TRBD2 (6 bases). The germline V gene has CDR1 MNHEY and CDR2 SVGAGI. This CDR3 contains 12 residues. This CDR3 reads CATQSSAYEQCF. The CDR3 DNA is TGTGCCACTCAATCTAGCGCCTACGAGCAGTGCTTC.

A remark on this clonotype: One base away lies a much larger clone, so this may be a sequencing read error. The chain links TRBV6-5 to TRBJ2-5, with 12 bases fitting TRBD2. Germline lookup yields CDR1 MNHEY and CDR2 SVGAGI. Trimming took 9 bases from V and 5 from J; bases not matched to a gene: 16. The CDR3 totals 17 residues. In DNA, the CDR3 is TGTGCCAGGACCCTAACCCGACTAGCGGGAGCCAGGGAGACCCAGTACTTC. Its translation: CARTLTRLAGARETQYF.

The chain links TRBV5-1 to TRBJ2-1; the match to TRBD2 covers 9 bases. After removal of 0 bases from V and 4 bases from J, the junction contained 5 bases not matched to a gene. The CDR3 has 16 amino acids. Germline V gene sequence: CDR1 SGHRS, CDR2 YFSETQ. In DNA form, the CDR3 reads TGCGCCAGCAGCTTGGCCCTAGCGGGAATGTACAATGAGCAGTTCTTC. Its protein is CASSLALAGMYNEQFF.

The genes are TRBV10-2 and TRBJ1-1; no reliable D call. The CDR3 runs to 14 residues. With 6 bases removed from V and 1 base from J, the gap between germline ends came to 12 bases. Per germline, CDR1 WSHSY and CDR2 SAAADI. Here the CDR3 reads CASRLGIGNTEAFF. CDR3 bases: TGCGCCAGCAGGTTGGGGATAGGGAACACTGAAGCTTTCTTT.

The V call is TRBV6-2 or TRBV6-3, the J call TRBJ2-1, with 8 nucleotides matching TRBD1. The CDR3 is 16 amino acids. Germline V gene sequence: CDR1 MNHEY, CDR2 SVGEGT. This CDR3 reads CVSRSLPGQGLYEQFF. The CDR3 DNA reads TGTGTCAGTAGAAGCCTACCTGGACAGGGTCTCTATGAGCAGTTCTTC.

With regard to this clonotype: This may be a read error, as it is one base from a much larger clone. The chain has TRBV4-3 and TRBJ2-2, with a possible D match to TRBD2 (5 bases). CDR1 and CDR2 (germline): LGHNA, YSLEER. The CDR3 runs 18 residues. The CDR3 coding sequence is TGCGCCAACAGCCAAGATTATGGTGTAACGCGGGACACCGGGGAGCTGTTTTTT. Its protein is CANSQDYGVTRDTGELFF.

A note on this clonotype: At one boundary the junction diverges from the germline segment, which might be a read error. The chain is built from TRBV11-1 and TRBJ2-7; D remains ambiguous. CDR1 and CDR2 from the germline V gene are SGHAT and FQDESV (reference sequence). The CDR3 totals 12 residues. CDR3 in DNA: TGTGTCAGCAACTTAGGCAGCTACGAGCAGTACTTC. It yields the protein CVSNLGSYEQYF.

This clonotype showed up many times. The gene calls are TRBV6-5 and TRBJ2-1; possible D gene TRBD2, 5 bases. Germline V CDR1 and CDR2: MNHEY, SVGAGI. This CDR3 has 14 amino acids. The germline V and J ends were trimmed by 0 bases and 5 bases, with 8 bases remaining between them. Written as DNA, the CDR3 is TGTGCCAGCAGTTACTCCACTAGAAACAATGAGCAGTTCTTC. Translated, it gives CASSYSTRNNEQFF.

This clonotype turned up a few times. The chain couples TRBV13 to TRBJ2-5, with D uncertain. Germline V gene sequence: CDR1 PRHDT, CDR2 FYEKMQ (reference sequence). The germline V and J ends were trimmed by 5 bases and 3 bases, with 10 bases remaining between them. The CDR3 is 13 amino acids. The CDR3 DNA reads TGTGCCAGCAGCACTCGGCAGAAAGAGACCCAGTACTTC. It yields the protein CASSTRQKETQYF.

Concerning this clonotype itself: This may stem from a read error, because a much larger clone lies one nucleotide away. Here the CDR3 reads CASSPLRGKAPIHF. CDR3 coding DNA: TGTGCCAGCAGCCCCCTCAGGGGGAAGGCACCCATCCACTTT. This rearrangement joins TRBV11-3 to TRBJ1-6; the match to TRBD1 covers 7 bases. Germline lookup yields CDR1 SGHNT and CDR2 YENEEA. The CDR3 spans 14 residues.

About this clonotype: An end of the junction differs from the germline gene, which may be a read error. The CDR3, as DNA: TGTACCAGCACTCGAGAGAGTACCTACGAGCAGTACTTC. Translating gives CTSTRESTYEQYF. The V call is TRBV7-9, the J call TRBJ2-7, with D unclear. The CDR3 length is 13 residues. In germline, CDR1 is SEHNR, CDR2 FQNEAQ (reference sequence). Drawing the rest from reference TRBV7-9 and TRBJ2-7, the complete variable domain is DTGVSQNPRHKITKRGQNVTFRCDPISEHNRLYWYRQTLGQGPEFLTYFQNEAQLEKSRLLSDRFSAERPKGSFSTLEIQRTEQGDSAMYLCTSTRESTYEQYFGPGTRLTVT.

This rearrangement joins TRBV24-1 to TRBJ1-1; the D is unclear. The V gene's germline CDR1 is KGHDR and CDR2 SFDVKD. The CDR3 spans 13 residues. With 6 bases removed from V and 1 base from J, the gap between germline ends came to 8 bases. CDR3 amino acids: CATSYGKNTEAFF. As DNA, the CDR3 is TGTGCCACCAGTTACGGGAAGAACACTGAAGCTTTCTTT.

Concerning this clonotype: The junction departs from germline at one end; a sequencing error may be responsible. The J gene is TRBJ2-1, the V gene TRBV5-6; a weak D match, TRBD1 (5 bases). CDR1 and CDR2 (germline): SGHDT, YYEEEE. The CDR3 covers 12 residues. Here the CDR3 DNA reads TGTGCCAGCAGCTTGGCGGACAATGAGCTGTTCTTC. Protein: CASSLADNELFF.

A note on this clonotype: An end of the junction does not agree with germline; a read error may underlie this. The chain joins TRBV11-2 to TRBJ2-1; D may be TRBD2 (5 bases). Germline CDR1 and CDR2: SGHAT and FQNNGV. This CDR3 contains 15 residues. The CDR3 sequence: CACSQVSGIGNEQFF. The CDR3 nucleotides read TGTGCCTGCAGTCAGGTGTCGGGGATTGGCAATGAGCAATTCTTC.